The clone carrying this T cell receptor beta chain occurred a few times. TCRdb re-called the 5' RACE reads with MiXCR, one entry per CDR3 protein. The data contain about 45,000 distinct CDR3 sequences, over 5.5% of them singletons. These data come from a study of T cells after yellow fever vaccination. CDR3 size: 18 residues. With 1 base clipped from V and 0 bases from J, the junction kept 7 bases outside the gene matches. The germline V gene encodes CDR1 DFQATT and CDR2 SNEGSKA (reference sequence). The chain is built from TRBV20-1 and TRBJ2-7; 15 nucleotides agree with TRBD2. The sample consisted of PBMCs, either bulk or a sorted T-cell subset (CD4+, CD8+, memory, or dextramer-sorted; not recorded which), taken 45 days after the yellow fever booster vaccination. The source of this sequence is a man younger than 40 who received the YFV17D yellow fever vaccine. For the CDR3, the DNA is TGCAGTGCTAGAGGAGGGACTAGCGGGAGGTCTAGCTCCTACGAGCAGTACTTC. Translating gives CSARGGTSGRSSSYEQYF.